These 9 T cell receptor beta chains came from one sample sequenced in a study of cytomegalovirus exposure and HLA in healthy donors. Primers included in the PCR were 60 Vbeta and 13 Jbeta primers. This table comes from immunoSEQ multiplex PCR, and its TCRdb copy is limited to in-frame clones, with some not included. The sample shows around 120,000 clones, approximately 78% of them seen only once. Sequencing was done on a sample of PBMCs. Receptor source: a human donor in good health.

The chain joins TRBV29-1 to TRBJ2-5, with 12 bases matching TRBD1. V lost 7 bases to trimming and J lost 4 bases; unmatched junction nucleotides: 7. Germline assignment: CDR1 SQVTM and CDR2 ANQGSEA. The CDR3 length is 14 residues. In nucleotides, the CDR3 is TGCAGCGCCGGGACAGGGGGCGGGTTAGAGACCCAGTACTTC. This sequence encodes CSAGTGGGLETQYF.

The chain has TRBV4-3 and TRBJ2-7; the match to TRBD1 covers 10 bases. The CDR3 runs 15 residues. Germline V gives CDR1 LGHNA, CDR2 YSLEER. V trimming: 0 bases; J trimming: 3 bases; junction bases outside the gene matches: 2. DNA for the CDR3: TGCGCCAGCAGCCAAGACGGGACAGGGGACTACGAGCAGTACTTC. Amino acids: CASSQDGTGDYEQYF.

The rearrangement joins TRBV19 to TRBJ1-4; perhaps TRBD1 as D (5 bases). The V gene's germline CDR1 is LNHDA and CDR2 SQIVND (reference sequence). The CDR3 is 16 amino acids. The ends were cut back, 6 bases at V and 0 bases at J, with 14 bases in the middle. CDR3 DNA sequence: TGTGCCAGTAGGATTCGGGGGGGGACAACTAATGAAAAACTGTTTTTT. Its translation is CASRIRGGTTNEKLFF.

V gene TRBV19 combines with J gene TRBJ2-2; D is unclear. Germline V CDR1 and CDR2: LNHDA, SQIVND (reference sequence). Trimming cost V 3 bases and J 3 bases, with 5 bases left between them. The CDR3 contains 13 residues. CDR3: CASSIPDTGELFF. CDR3 DNA sequence: TGTGCCAGTAGTATCCCGGACACCGGGGAGCTGTTTTTT.

This clone was seen only a few times. This chain uses TRBV9 with TRBJ1-1; D ambiguous. The CDR3 extends over 16 amino acids. Deletions cut 0 bases from V and 3 bases from J, with 15 bases between. CDR1 and CDR2 from the germline V gene are SGDLS and YYNGEE. CDR3 sequence: CASSVGPGGSYTEAFF. The CDR3, as DNA: TGTGCCAGCAGCGTAGGGCCGGGAGGCTCCTACACTGAAGCTTTCTTT.

The table lists this clone with many counts. The V call is TRBV6-1, the J call TRBJ1-5; D may be TRBD1 (6 bases). Between the trimmed V and J ends, which lost 0 bases and 5 bases, there was a span of 11 bases. Germline CDR1 and CDR2: MNHNS and SASEGT. This CDR3 is 15 amino acids long. The CDR3: CASSEAQGSDQPQHF. CDR3 DNA: TGTGCCAGCAGTGAAGCACAGGGATCCGATCAGCCCCAGCATTTT.

J is TRBJ2-1 and V is TRBV9; 7 nucleotides match TRBD2. The CDR3 is made up of 16 amino acids. V was pared by 3 bases and J by 2 bases, with 8 bases of the junction left unmatched. Germline values: CDR1 SGDLS, CDR2 YYNGEE. Written as DNA, the CDR3 is TGTGCCAGCAGCGGTGACGGGGACTACGCCTACAATGAGCAGTTCTTC. Translated, it gives CASSGDGDYAYNEQFF.

The chain couples TRBV6-5 to TRBJ1-2; unclear D gene. Germline-derived CDR1 and CDR2 are MNHEY and SVGAGI. The CDR3 sequence is 13 residues long. V was cut by 6 bases and J by 4 bases, with 12 bases left in between. Written as DNA, the CDR3 is TGTGCCAGCAGCTCAGAACCTAGCTATGGCTACACCTTC. Translated: CASSSEPSYGYTF.

J is TRBJ1-2 and V is TRBV2; a possible D gene is TRBD1 (5 bases). Germline lookup yields CDR1 SNHLY and CDR2 FYNNEI. V gave up 4 bases and J gave up 4 bases, with 7 bases separating them. The CDR3 extends over 12 amino acids. CDR3 region: CASSGDSYGYTF. The CDR3 DNA sequence: TGTGCCAGCAGTGGCGACAGCTATGGCTACACCTTC.